This T cell receptor (beta chain) was captured by sequencing in a study of cytomegalovirus exposure and HLA in healthy donors. General study results and limits: 164 TCR beta chains were listed as cytomegalovirus-associated. V segments that were indistinguishable, TRBV6-2 and TRBV6-3 among them, were omitted from analysis. Among donors in an Asian-associated ancestry cluster, a later analysis reportedly found fewer N-insertions than the roughly 700-donor mean.

This CDR3 contains 11 residues. Trimming took 6 bases from V and 4 from J, leaving 7 bases between them. Germline CDR1 and CDR2: SNHLY and FYNNEI. Turning to this clone: Its antigen is still unknown. In the same sample, other DNA sequences code for this CDR3.

13 Jbeta primers and 60 Vbeta primers were used for the PCR. Assay: immunoSEQ multiplex PCR; the TCRdb copy retains only in-frame clones and omits some. The sample holds roughly 130,000 clones; roughly 75% are singletons and the top ten take roughly 5.5%. Sequenced material: PBMCs. This chain uses TRBV2 with TRBJ2-7, with D possibly matching TRBD2 (5 bases). This receptor was obtained from a man aged 25 to 40 in good health and CMV-seronegative. In DNA, the CDR3 is TGTGCCAGCAGGGGCGGGTACGAGCAGTACTTC. Protein sequence: CASRGGYEQYF.